The 6 T cell receptor beta chains below come from one sample, sequenced in a study of cytomegalovirus exposure and HLA in healthy donors. The PCR employed 60 Vbeta primers together with 13 Jbeta primers. Clones were read by immunoSEQ multiplex PCR, and TCRdb kept only the in-frame ones, dropping some. This table has 200,000 to 250,000 clones, around 89% appearing once. Sequenced sample: PBMCs. The origin of the receptors is a woman younger than 35 in good health and CMV-seronegative.

This chain links TRBV19 with TRBJ2-1; 7 nucleotides align to TRBD1. V gave up 5 bases and J gave up 7 bases; unmatched junction bases: 2. The CDR3 extends over 12 amino acids. Germline-derived CDR1 and CDR2 are LNHDA and SQIVND (reference sequence). This CDR3 reads CASSPTGNEQFF. DNA for the CDR3: TGTGCCAGTAGTCCGACAGGGAATGAGCAGTTCTTC.

Details on this clone: An end of the junction differs from the germline gene, which may be a read error. Other DNA sequences within the sample encode an identical CDR3. The rearrangement uses TRBV20-1 and TRBJ1-4; tentative D call: TRBD1 (6 bases). The CDR3 runs to 11 residues. The germline CDR1 and CDR2 sequences are DFQATT and SNEGSKA (reference sequence). CDR3 protein: CSARDREKLFF. CDR3 nucleotide sequence: TGCAGTGCTCGAGACAGGGAAAAACTGTTTTTT.

V and J are TRBV14 and TRBJ1-2; D is unclear. Germline CDR1 and CDR2: SGHDN and FVKESK. CDR3 length: 15 amino acids. The V end was cut by 0 bases, the J end by 0 bases, with 8 bases between. The CDR3 spells CASSQEQYTNYGYTF. In DNA form, the CDR3 reads TGTGCCAGCAGCCAAGAGCAGTACACTAACTATGGCTACACCTTC.

This clone occurred a few times. The genes are TRBV6-1 and TRBJ2-7; D is undetermined. V was shortened by 6 bases and J by 3 bases, with 9 bases between the two germline ends. The CDR3 runs 12 residues. CDR1 is MNHNS, CDR2 SASEGT, per germline. The DNA of the CDR3 is TGTGCCAGCAGCCACAATAACTACGAGCAGTACTTC. Protein: CASSHNNYEQYF.

In DNA, the CDR3 is TGTGCCAGCAGCTGGCGGGGCTCCCTGTCCTACAATGAGCAGTTCTTC. Protein product: CASSWRGSLSYNEQFF. The rearrangement joins TRBV7-3 to TRBJ2-1; D is perhaps TRBD2 (6 bases). V was clipped by 4 bases and J by 1 base, with 14 bases between them. The CDR3 loop spans 16 amino acids. Germline V gene data show CDR1 as SGHTA and CDR2 as FQGTGA.

The rearrangement links TRBV2 to TRBJ2-7; no definite D call. Germline assignment: CDR1 SNHLY and CDR2 FYNNEI. The ends were cut back, 10 bases at V and 0 bases at J, with 7 bases in the middle. The CDR3 consists of 11 residues. The DNA of the CDR3 is TGTGCCAACAAGATCTCCTACGAGCAGTACTTC. Its protein is CANKISYEQYF.